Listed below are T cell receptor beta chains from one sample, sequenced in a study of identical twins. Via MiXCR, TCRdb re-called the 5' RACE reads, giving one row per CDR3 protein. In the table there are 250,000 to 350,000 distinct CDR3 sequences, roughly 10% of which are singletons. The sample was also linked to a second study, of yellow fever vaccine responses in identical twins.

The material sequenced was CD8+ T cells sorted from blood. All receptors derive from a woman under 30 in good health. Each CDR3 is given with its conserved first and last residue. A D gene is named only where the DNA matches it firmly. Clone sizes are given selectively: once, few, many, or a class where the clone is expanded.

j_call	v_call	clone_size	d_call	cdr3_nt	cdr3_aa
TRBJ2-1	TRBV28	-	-	TGTGCCAGCAGTTTGGGCCTGTCCCGATACAATGAGCAGTTCTTC	CASSLGLSRYNEQFF
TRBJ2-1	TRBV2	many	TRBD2	TGTGCCAGCCTAGCGGGGGATAACAATGAGCAGTTCTTC	CASLAGDNNEQFF
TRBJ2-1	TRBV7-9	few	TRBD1	TGTGCCAGCATGAAGACAGGGCCCAATGAGCAGTTCTTC	CASMKTGPNEQFF
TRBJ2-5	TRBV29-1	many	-	TGCAGCGTTGAAGACCCCCACAGGGAGCAAGAGACCCAGTACTTC	CSVEDPHREQETQYF
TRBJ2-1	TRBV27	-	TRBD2	TGTGCCAGCAGTTTTTCTCGGGAGGGCCTAAGGGGGGATGAGCAGTTCTTC	CASSFSREGLRGDEQFF
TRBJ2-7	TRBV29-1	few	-	TGCAGCGTGGTCGGGGTGGTGAGTGGTTACGAGCAGTACTTC	CSVVGVVSGYEQYF
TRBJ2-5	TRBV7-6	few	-	TGTGCCAGCAGCTTAGCGCTGGGGGCAGAGACCCAGTACTTC	CASSLALGAETQYF
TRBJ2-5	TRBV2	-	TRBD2	TGTGCCAGCAGTTCTGGACTAGCGGACATGGCCCAGTACTTC	CASSSGLADMAQYF
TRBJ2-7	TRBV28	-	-	TGTGCCAGCAGCCTACTGAACAGGGCCTACGAGCAGTACTTC	CASSLLNRAYEQYF
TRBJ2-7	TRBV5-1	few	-	TGCGCCAGCAGCTTGTGGCCGGGTGGGACCTACGAGCAGTACTTC	CASSLWPGGTYEQYF
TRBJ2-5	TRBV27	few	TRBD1	TGTGCCAGCAGCGGACAGGACCAAGAGACCCAGTACTTC	CASSGQDQETQYF
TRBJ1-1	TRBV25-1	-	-	TGTGCCAGCAGGGTTGGGTGGGGGCGGTGGACTGAAGCTTTCTTT	CASRVGWGRWTEAFF
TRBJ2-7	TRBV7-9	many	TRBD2	TGTGCCAGCAGCGGGGCGGGAGCCTACGAGCAGTACTTC	CASSGAGAYEQYF
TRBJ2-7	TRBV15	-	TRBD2	TGTGCCACCAGCACGGCGGGAGCCGACTACGAGCAGTACTTC	CATSTAGADYEQYF
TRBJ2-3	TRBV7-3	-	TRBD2	TGTGCCAGCAGCTTAATAGCGGGGGGTTCAGAGGATACGCAGTATTTT	CASSLIAGGSEDTQYF
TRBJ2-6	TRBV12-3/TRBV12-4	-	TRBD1	TGTGCCAGCAGTCTAACCGGGACAGGGGGTCCCACTGGGGCCAACGTCCTGACTTTC	CASSLTGTGGPTGANVLTF
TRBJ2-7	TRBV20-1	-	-	TGCAGTGCTAAGAAACTCTACGAGCAGTACTTC	CSAKKLYEQYF
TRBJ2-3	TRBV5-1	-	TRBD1	TGCGCCAGCAGCCCCGACAGGGGCGGGAGCACAGATACGCAGTATTTT	CASSPDRGGSTDTQYF
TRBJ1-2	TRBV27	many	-	TGTGCCAGCAGTTTATTTGGGGGAGACTATGGCTACACCTTC	CASSLFGGDYGYTF
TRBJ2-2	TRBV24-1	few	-	TGTGCCACCAGTGATTACATTGGGGCCGGGGAGCTGTTTTTT	CATSDYIGAGELFF
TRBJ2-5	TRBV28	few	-	TGTGCCAGCAGCGCAGGGCTAGAGACCCAGTACTTC	CASSAGLETQYF
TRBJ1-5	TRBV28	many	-	TGTGCCAGCAGCTGGGAGGGGTTAGGTAATCAGCCCCAGCATTTT	CASSWEGLGNQPQHF
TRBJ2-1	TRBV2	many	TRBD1	TGTGCCAGCAGTATGGGACAGCACAATGAGCAGTTCTTC	CASSMGQHNEQFF
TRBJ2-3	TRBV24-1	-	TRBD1	TGTGCCACCAGCGAGGCACAGGGGGCATACATAGATACGCAGTATTTT	CATSEAQGAYIDTQYF
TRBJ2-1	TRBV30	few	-	TGTGCCTGGAGTATTACTAGAAACAATGAGCAGTTCTTC	CAWSITRNNEQFF
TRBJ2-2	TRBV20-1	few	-	TGCAGTGCGAGTACAGCGAACACCGGGGAGCTGTTTTTT	CSASTANTGELFF
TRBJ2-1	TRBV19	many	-	TGTGCCAGTAGTACAGACAGCCCCAATGAGCAGTTCTTC	CASSTDSPNEQFF
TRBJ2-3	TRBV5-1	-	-	TGCGCCAGCAGCGAGGGCCGAATCGGGACAGATACGCAGTATTTT	CASSEGRIGTDTQYF
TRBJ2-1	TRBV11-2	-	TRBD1	TGTGCCAGCAGCTTAGGGACAGGGGGACTTCGTGAGCAGTTCTTC	CASSLGTGGLREQFF
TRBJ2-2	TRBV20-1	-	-	TGCAGTGCATTGGGGGGATACAACACCGGGGAGCTGTTTTTT	CSALGGYNTGELFF
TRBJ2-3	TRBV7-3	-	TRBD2	TGTGCCAGCAGCGAACTAGCGGGGCTGAGCACAGATACGCAGTATTTT	CASSELAGLSTDTQYF